The 26 T cell receptor beta chains below were found in one sample sequenced in a study of cytomegalovirus exposure and HLA in healthy donors. With 60 Vbeta and 13 Jbeta primers, the PCR was carried out. Assay used: immunoSEQ multiplex PCR; TCRdb lists only in-frame clones, some missing. The table shows about 170,000 clones, with 73% occurring only once. Sequenced sample: PBMCs. These receptors all stem from a woman aged 18-29 years in good health and CMV-seropositive.

This clone was seen only a few times. The V gene is TRBV9, the J gene TRBJ2-1, with D tentatively TRBD2 (5 bases). V lost 8 bases, J lost 0 bases, and 12 bases lay in between. The CDR3 is made up of 14 amino acids. Germline assignment: CDR1 SGDLS and CDR2 YYNGEE. The CDR3 region has the DNA TGTGCCAGTAGTCGGGGTAGCTCCTACAATGAGCAGTTCTTC. This translates into CASSRGSSYNEQFF.

This clone was seen once. The CDR3 is CAWNTGGDETQYF. The DNA of the CDR3 is TGTGCCTGGAATACAGGGGGCGACGAGACCCAGTACTTC. The V call is TRBV30, the J call TRBJ2-5; 9 bases map to TRBD1. J lost 5 bases, V lost 4 bases, and 5 bases had no gene match. The germline V gene encodes CDR1 GTSNPN and CDR2 SVGIG (reference sequence). The CDR3 is 13 residues long.

The chain links TRBV4-1 to TRBJ2-1, with TRBD2 as a possible D gene (5 bases). From germline, CDR1 is MGHRA and CDR2 YSYEKL. V gave up 3 bases and J gave up 9 bases, with 6 bases separating them. This CDR3 region has 11 residues. Here the CDR3 DNA reads TGCGCCAGCAGCCACAGCGGTGAGCAGTTCTTC. It translates to CASSHSGEQFF.

The V gene is TRBV19, the J gene TRBJ1-2; no definite D call. The CDR3 extends over 14 amino acids. The germline V gene encodes CDR1 LNHDA and CDR2 SQIVND (reference sequence). Trimming removed 7 bases from V and 5 bases from J, with 17 bases in between. The CDR3 is CASTPPRGGYGYTF. The CDR3, as DNA: TGTGCCAGTACTCCGCCCCGTGGAGGGTATGGCTACACCTTC.

The rearrangement uses TRBV6-1 and TRBJ2-4, with 8 bases that match TRBD1. This CDR3 is 16 amino acids long. CDR1 is MNHNS and CDR2 is SASEGT in the germline V gene. Unmatched junction bases numbered 5, after V lost 3 bases and J lost 1 base. Here the CDR3 DNA reads TGTGCCAGCAGTGAGGGACAGGTCTGGGCCAAAAACATTCAGTACTTC. This gives the protein CASSEGQVWAKNIQYF.

This sequence joins TRBV5-1 and TRBJ2-1; 9 positions agree with TRBD1. Losses at the gene ends were 3 bases for V and 5 bases for J; bases not matched to a gene: 3. This CDR3 spans 14 amino acids. From germline, CDR1 is SGHRS and CDR2 YFSETQ. CDR3 protein: CASSSGTGNNEQFF. The CDR3, as DNA: TGCGCCAGCAGCTCCGGGACAGGGAACAATGAGCAGTTCTTC.

This clone was seen more than once but under ten times. The chain employs TRBV19 and TRBJ2-2, with 9 bases matching TRBD1. The germline CDR1 and CDR2 sequences are LNHDA and SQIVND (reference sequence). V dropped 5 bases and J dropped 7; count of bases not matched to a gene: 11. There are 16 residues in the CDR3. The CDR3 nucleotides are TGTGCCAGTAGTCCCAGGACAGGGGAATTGAGCGGGGAGCTGTTTTTT. It translates to CASSPRTGELSGELFF.

The V gene is TRBV27, the J gene TRBJ1-4; D gene uncertain. Trimming pared 0 bases from V and 0 bases from J, leaving 5 bases between. This CDR3 has 15 residues. Germline V lookup: CDR1 MNHEY, CDR2 SMNVEV (reference sequence). The CDR3 sequence: CASSLSVSTNEKLFF. The CDR3 bases are TGTGCCAGCAGTTTATCCGTATCAACTAATGAAAAACTGTTTTTT.

This chain links TRBV7-3 with TRBJ2-5, with unresolved D. V was clipped by 1 base and J by 4 bases, with 7 bases between them. CDR1 and CDR2 (germline): SGHTA, FQGTGA. The CDR3 covers 13 residues. CDR3 loop: CASSLRSRETQYF. DNA for the CDR3: TGTGCCAGCAGCTTAAGGTCGAGAGAGACCCAGTACTTC.

This chain joins TRBV7-9 and TRBJ2-2, with no clear D. The CDR3 is 10 amino acids. Trimming left V 8 bases short and J 8 bases short, with 6 bases between. Looked up from germline, CDR1 is SEHNR and CDR2 is FQNEAQ (reference sequence). Here the CDR3 reads CASVEGELFF. The CDR3 DNA follows: TGTGCCAGCGTCGAGGGGGAGCTGTTTTTT.

The DNA for the CDR3 is TGTGCCAGCAGCCCTAGCCCGGGACTCCAAGAGACCCAGTACTTC. It codes for CASSPSPGLQETQYF. The V gene is TRBV7-9, the J gene TRBJ2-5; tentatively, D is TRBD2 (6 bases). The ends were cut back, 5 bases at V and 1 base at J, with 14 bases in the middle. This CDR3 is 15 amino acids long. Germline V gene lookup returns CDR1 SEHNR and CDR2 FQNEAQ (reference sequence).

This clone has more than one count but fewer than ten. This sequence joins TRBV7-9 and TRBJ1-6, with 9 bases matching TRBD1. V was pared by 4 bases and J by 7 bases, with 5 bases of the junction left unmatched. CDR3 length equals 15 residues. Germline V gene sequence: CDR1 SEHNR, CDR2 FQNEAQ (reference sequence). CDR3 region: CASSWGQGDNSPLHF. For the CDR3, the DNA is TGTGCCAGCAGCTGGGGACAGGGAGACAATTCACCCCTCCACTTT.

The V call is TRBV9, the J call TRBJ2-7; the D gene is possibly TRBD2 (6 bases). Trimming shortened V by 3 bases and J by 4 bases, and 11 bases separated the two germline ends. The CDR3 spans 13 residues. Germline loops: CDR1 SGDLS, CDR2 YYNGEE. The CDR3 protein is CASSATAGYEQYF. DNA of the CDR3: TGTGCCAGCAGCGCGACCGCGGGGTACGAGCAGTACTTC.

The V gene is TRBV10-3, the J gene TRBJ1-5; 9 bases fit TRBD1. With 5 bases clipped from V and 5 bases from J, the junction kept 7 bases outside the gene matches. The germline gives CDR1 ENHRY, CDR2 SYGVKD. The CDR3 spans 15 residues. The CDR3 DNA sequence: TGTGCCATCAGTCCTGGGACAGGGAGGGATCAGCCCCAGCATTTT. It specifies CAISPGTGRDQPQHF.

The table lists this clone with a few counts. The chain joins TRBV7-9 to TRBJ1-2; TRBD1 agrees at 7 bases. This CDR3 has 19 residues. Germline V lookup: CDR1 SEHNR, CDR2 FQNEAQ (reference sequence). The trim removed 4 bases at V and 1 base at J, leaving 18 bases unmatched. In DNA form, the CDR3 reads TGTGCCAGCAGCTCACCAGGGGGAAAGAAAGACGTGGTTAACTATGGCTACACCTTC. Its protein product is CASSSPGGKKDVVNYGYTF. The full variable domain, rest sourced from reference TRBV7-9 and TRBJ1-2, is DTGVSQNPRHKITKRGQNVTFRCDPISEHNRLYWYRQTLGQGPEFLTYFQNEAQLEKSRLLSDRFSAERPKGSFSTLEIQRTEQGDSAMYLCASSSPGGKKDVVNYGYTFGSGTRLTVV.

This clone was observed a few times. The rearrangement joins TRBV27 to TRBJ1-2; 11 bases line up with TRBD1. The V segment lost 2 bases and the J segment 0 bases; nucleotides outside the gene matches: 11. Germline V gives CDR1 MNHEY, CDR2 SMNVEV (reference sequence). This CDR3 region has 19 residues. The CDR3 reads CASSLLPWTGGAPNYGYTF. DNA for the CDR3: TGTGCCAGCAGTTTACTTCCTTGGACAGGGGGCGCCCCTAACTATGGCTACACCTTC.

V and J are TRBV6-6 and TRBJ2-7; 8 positions agree with TRBD2. V lost 0 bases to trimming and J lost 4 bases; unmatched junction nucleotides: 8. Looked up from germline, CDR1 is MNHNY and CDR2 is SVGAGI (reference sequence). This CDR3 has 16 amino acids. The CDR3 DNA reads as TGTGCCAGCAGTTACTCGAGGGGACGGGAGGGTTACGAGCAGTACTTC. It encodes CASSYSRGREGYEQYF.

This clone has a handful of counts. J is TRBJ2-2 and V is TRBV7-9; TRBD2 is a possible D gene (6 bases). Trimming cost V 4 bases and J 3 bases, with 18 bases left between them. There are 17 residues in the CDR3. From germline, CDR1 is SEHNR and CDR2 FQNEAQ (reference sequence). DNA of the CDR3: TGTGCCAGCAGCTCGCCCCCGGACGGGAGTGACACCGGGGAGCTGTTTTTT. Encoded protein: CASSSPPDGSDTGELFF.

Regarding this clone: Germline is not matched at one junction end, which may reflect a read error. This rearrangement joins TRBV7-9 to TRBJ1-6; D possibly corresponds to TRBD1 (6 bases). Germline V gene data show CDR1 as SEHNR and CDR2 as FQNEAQ (reference sequence). CDR3 length: 15 amino acids. CDR3 in DNA: TGTTCCAGCAGCTCGTTGACAGGAGCTAATTCACCCCTCCACTTT. It translates to CSSSSLTGANSPLHF.

The CDR3 bases are TGCAGCGTTCAACGGGGAAGCTCCTACAATGAGCAGTTCTTC. Residues: CSVQRGSSYNEQFF. The chain carries TRBV29-1 and TRBJ2-1, with a weak D call TRBD2 (5 bases). Trimming removed 5 bases at V and 0 bases at J, with 11 bases between. CDR3 size: 14 residues. The germline V gene encodes CDR1 SQVTM and CDR2 ANQGSEA.

V gene TRBV21-1 combines with J gene TRBJ1-1. TRBV21-1 is described as a pseudogene. The CDR3 length is 15 residues. The CDR3 is CASSTVRGGRTEAFF. The CDR3 DNA reads TGTGCCTCCAGCACGGTAAGGGGAGGGAGGACTGAAGCTTTCTTT.

As concerns this clone: Germline is not matched at one junction end, which may reflect a read error. V gene TRBV5-8 combines with J gene TRBJ2-2; weak D call: TRBD2 (5 bases). CDR1 SGHTS and CDR2 YDEGEE come from the germline V gene. The CDR3 has 13 amino acids. The CDR3 reads CASNGRRTGELFF. CDR3 DNA: TGTGCCAGCAATGGTAGACGCACCGGGGAGCTATTTTTT.

A few counts support this clone. The rearrangement links TRBV27 to TRBJ1-2; no firm D call. The V end lost 4 bases, the J end lost 6 bases, and 9 bases lay between the germline ends. CDR1 MNHEY and CDR2 SMNVEV come from the germline V gene (reference sequence). This CDR3 has 12 residues. The CDR3 region is CASSSRVDGYTF. CDR3 DNA sequence: TGTGCCAGCAGTTCCCGAGTCGATGGCTACACCTTC.

This rearrangement joins TRBV2 to TRBJ2-2; tentatively, D is TRBD1 (6 bases). V lost 6 bases and J lost 6, with 17 bases in between. CDR3 length: 15 residues. Germline loops: CDR1 SNHLY, CDR2 FYNNEI. The CDR3 sequence is CASRPEGQSAGELFF. The CDR3 bases are TGTGCCAGCAGGCCCGAGGGACAATCGGCCGGGGAGCTGTTTTTT. Based on the CDR3 plus reference TRBV2 and TRBJ2-2, the full variable domain is EPEVTQTPSHQVTQMGQEVILRCVPISNHLYFYWYRQILGQKVEFLVSFYNNEISEKSEIFDDQFSVERPDGSNFTLKIRSTKLEDSAMYFCASRPEGQSAGELFFGEGSRLTVL.

The rearrangement joins TRBV7-2 to TRBJ2-5, with TRBD2 matching 7 bases. Trimming removed 5 bases from V and 4 bases from J; junction bases left unmatched: 10. Germline V gene sequence: CDR1 SGHTA, CDR2 FQGNSA. The CDR3 runs 15 residues. The CDR3 region has the DNA TGTGCCAGCAGCCCCAATCGGAGGACTAGAGAGACCCAGTACTTC. This codes for CASSPNRRTRETQYF.

The chain is built from TRBV7-2 and TRBJ2-1, with 9 nucleotides matching TRBD2. The CDR3 is made up of 14 amino acids. Per the germline V gene, CDR1 is SGHTA and CDR2 is FQGNSA. The trim removed 6 bases at V and 9 bases at J, leaving 9 bases unmatched. The CDR3 loop is CASSLGLASGEQFF. In DNA form, the CDR3 reads TGTGCCAGCAGTCTCGGACTAGCGTCAGGTGAGCAGTTCTTC.